This entry features one T cell receptor (beta chain) sequence. The antigen remains unidentified. The sample comes from a study of OX40 agonist ivuxolimab in advanced cancers. Measured with immunoSEQ multiplex PCR; TCRdb has only the in-frame clones, and not every one. This table holds more than 60,000 clones, roughly 80% found once. The germline gives CDR1 KGHSH, CDR2 LQKENI. The length of the CDR3 is 16 residues. The V end was cut by 6 bases, the J end by 0 bases, with 17 bases between. Study-level findings and limits: Among the lowest peripheral clonal expansion occurred in 0.1-3.0 mg/kg partial responders. Some patients without response likewise showed low normalized clonal expansion.

The clonotype was recovered from an adult with an advanced solid tumor such as melanoma, head and neck, liver or kidney cancer. The rearrangement joins TRBV18 to TRBJ1-1; no firm D call. This specimen was CD4+ or CD8+ T cells sorted from blood, taken in a trial of the OX40 agonist ivuxolimab. CDR3 bases: TGTGCCAGCTCTCTCCGGACCGGAAACTTGAACACTGAAGCTTTCTTT. This sequence encodes CASSLRTGNLNTEAFF. The full variable domain, in which reference TRBV18 and TRBJ1-1 provide the parts outside the CDR3, is NAGVMQNPRHLVRRRGQEARLRCSPMKGHSHVYWYRQLPEEGLKFMVYLQKENIIDESGMPKERFSAEFPKEGPSILRIQQVVRGDSAAYFCASSLRTGNLNTEAFFGQGTRLTVV.